This record covers a single T cell receptor beta chain. A junction end diverges from the germline sequence, so it may reflect a read error. These data originate in a study of prognosis after radiotherapy for stage I lung cancer. Study context: For radiotherapy, patients got SBRT split into 3 to 5 fractions, giving a biologically effective dose of at least 100 Gy. Stereotactic body radiotherapy was never combined with concurrent therapy in any patient.

The TCR beta CDR3 region was amplified from genomic DNA, with two rounds of multiplex PCR being used for the amplification. Gene-specific TRBV and TRBJ primers were used in PCR round one. One entry per CDR3 protein, called by TCRdb with MiXCR from the multiplex PCR reads. The profile covers under 13,000 distinct CDR3 sequences, with 54% appearing a single time and about 6.5% taken by the ten largest. This clonotype was obtained from a donor over 45 with non-small cell lung cancer. The sequenced sample was PBMCs, obtained before or after stereotactic body radiation therapy (not recorded which).

The DNA for the CDR3 is TGTGCCCGCAGTGAGCGTGGCGCGAGCAATCAGCCCCAGCATTTT. Residues: CARSERGASNQPQHF. The chain recombines TRBV28 with TRBJ1-5; the D is unclear. CDR3 length equals 15 residues. CDR1 is MDHEN and CDR2 is SYDVKM in the germline V gene.